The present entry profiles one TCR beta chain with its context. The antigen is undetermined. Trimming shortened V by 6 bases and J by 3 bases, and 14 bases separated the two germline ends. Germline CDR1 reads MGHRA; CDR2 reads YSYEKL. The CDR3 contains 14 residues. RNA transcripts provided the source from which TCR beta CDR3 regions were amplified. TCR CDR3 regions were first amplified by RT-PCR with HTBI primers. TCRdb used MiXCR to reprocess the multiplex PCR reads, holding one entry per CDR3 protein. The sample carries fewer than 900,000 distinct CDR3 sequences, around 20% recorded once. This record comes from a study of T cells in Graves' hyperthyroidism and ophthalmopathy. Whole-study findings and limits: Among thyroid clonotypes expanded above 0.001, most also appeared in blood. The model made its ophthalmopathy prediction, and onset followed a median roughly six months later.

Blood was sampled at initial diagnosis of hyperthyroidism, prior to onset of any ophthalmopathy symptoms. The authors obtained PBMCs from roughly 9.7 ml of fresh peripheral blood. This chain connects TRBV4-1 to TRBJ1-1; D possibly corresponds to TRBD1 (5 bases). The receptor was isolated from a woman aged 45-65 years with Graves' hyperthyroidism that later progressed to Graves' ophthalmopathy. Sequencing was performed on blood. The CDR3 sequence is CASSRRRVHTEAFF. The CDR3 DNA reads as TGCGCCAGCAGTCGACGCAGGGTGCACACTGAAGCTTTCTTT.